This T cell receptor (beta chain) was identified during a study of blood T cell repertoires in COVID-19. The method was immunoSEQ multiplex PCR; TCRdb's version includes in-frame clones alone and lacks a portion of them. This repertoire shows tens of thousands of clones, approximately 90% found once; its top ten account for roughly 8.3%. V trimming: 5 bases; J trimming: 3 bases; junction bases outside the gene matches: 4. The CDR3 is 15 residues long. CDR1 is MNHEY and CDR2 is SMNVEV in the germline V gene (reference sequence). Material for sequencing was peripheral blood. This clonotype was sampled from a woman in her seventies with active COVID-19. The J gene is TRBJ2-1, the V gene TRBV27; 10 positions agree with TRBD2. The CDR3, as DNA: TGTGCCAGCAGTACGGGACTAGCGCTCTACAATGAGCAGTTCTTC. Encoded protein: CASSTGLALYNEQFF.